This T cell receptor beta chain derives from a study of T-cell reconstitution after alpha-beta-depleted transplantation in children. This clonotype was seen more than once but under ten times. The authors prepared the TCRbeta library with unique molecular identifiers. TCRdb used MiXCR to reprocess the PCR reads, holding one entry per CDR3 protein. This sample carries a few hundred thousand distinct CDR3 sequences, 9% to 12% of them seen once, and the ten largest clones take under 3%. The specimen comprised PBMCs from the stem cell graft donor, sampled from the stem cell graft. The sequence came from a human donor who donated a stem cell graft to a child with acute lymphoblastic leukemia.

The CDR3 protein is CASSLRPRSGELFF. In nucleotides, the CDR3 is TGTGCCAGCAGCTTAAGGCCTCGGAGCGGGGAGCTGTTTTTT. This chain connects TRBV7-2 to TRBJ2-2; D is undetermined. This CDR3 is 14 amino acids long. Germline V CDR1 and CDR2: SGHTA, FQGNSA. V gave up 2 bases and J gave up 7 bases, with 11 bases separating them.